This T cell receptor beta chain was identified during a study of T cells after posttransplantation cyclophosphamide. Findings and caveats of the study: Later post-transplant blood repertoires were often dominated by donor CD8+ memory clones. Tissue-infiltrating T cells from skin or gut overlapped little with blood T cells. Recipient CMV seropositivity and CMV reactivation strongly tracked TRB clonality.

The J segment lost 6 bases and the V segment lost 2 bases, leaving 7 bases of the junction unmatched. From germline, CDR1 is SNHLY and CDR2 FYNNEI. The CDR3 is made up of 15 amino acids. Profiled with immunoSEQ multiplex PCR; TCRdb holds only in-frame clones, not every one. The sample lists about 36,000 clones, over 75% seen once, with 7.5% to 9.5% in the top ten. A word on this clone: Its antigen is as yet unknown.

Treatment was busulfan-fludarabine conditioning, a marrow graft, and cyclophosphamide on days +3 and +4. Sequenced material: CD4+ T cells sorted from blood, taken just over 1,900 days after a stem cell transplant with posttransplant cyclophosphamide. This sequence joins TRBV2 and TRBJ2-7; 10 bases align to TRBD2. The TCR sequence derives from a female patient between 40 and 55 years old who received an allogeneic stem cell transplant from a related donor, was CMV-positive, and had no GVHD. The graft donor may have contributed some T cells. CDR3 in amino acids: CASSEPLAGAAEQYF. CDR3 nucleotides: TGTGCCAGCAGTGAACCCCTAGCGGGGGCCGCCGAGCAGTACTTC.